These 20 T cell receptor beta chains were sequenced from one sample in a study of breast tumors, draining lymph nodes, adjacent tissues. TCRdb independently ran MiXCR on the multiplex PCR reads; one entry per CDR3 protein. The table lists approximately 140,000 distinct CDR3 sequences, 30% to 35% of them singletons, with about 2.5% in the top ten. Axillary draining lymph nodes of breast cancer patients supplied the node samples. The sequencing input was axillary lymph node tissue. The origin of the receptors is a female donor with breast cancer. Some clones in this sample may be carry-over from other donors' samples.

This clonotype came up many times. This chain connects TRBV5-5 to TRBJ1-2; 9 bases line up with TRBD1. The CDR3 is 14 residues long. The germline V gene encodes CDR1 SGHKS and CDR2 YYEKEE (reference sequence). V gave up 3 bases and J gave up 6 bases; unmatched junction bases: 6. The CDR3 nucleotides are TGTGCCAGCAGCTCCGAAGGGACAGGGAATGGCTACACCTTC. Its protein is CASSSEGTGNGYTF.

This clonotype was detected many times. CDR3 DNA sequence: TGCAGTGCCATTACTAGCCTCAGGGGGCCCAACTACGAGCAGTACTTC. Translating it yields CSAITSLRGPNYEQYF. The genes are TRBV20-1 and TRBJ2-7, with 8 bases matching TRBD1. This CDR3 region has 16 residues. CDR1 DFQATT and CDR2 SNEGSKA come from the germline V gene (reference sequence). Losses at the gene ends were 6 bases for V and 3 bases for J; bases not matched to a gene: 16.

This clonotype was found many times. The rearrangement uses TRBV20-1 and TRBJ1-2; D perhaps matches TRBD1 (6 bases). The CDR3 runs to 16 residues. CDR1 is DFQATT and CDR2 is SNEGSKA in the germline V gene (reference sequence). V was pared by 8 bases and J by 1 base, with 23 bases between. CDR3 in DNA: TGCAGTACCAAGCCATCAACCGGGACAAGTAACTATGGCTACACCTTC. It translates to CSTKPSTGTSNYGYTF.

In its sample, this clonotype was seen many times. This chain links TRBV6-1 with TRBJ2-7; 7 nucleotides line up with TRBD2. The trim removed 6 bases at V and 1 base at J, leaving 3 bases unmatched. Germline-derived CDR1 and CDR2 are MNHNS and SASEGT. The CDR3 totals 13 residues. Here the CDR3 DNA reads TGTGCCAGCAGGGGGCGGGGGTCCTACGAGCAGTACTTC. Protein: CASRGRGSYEQYF.

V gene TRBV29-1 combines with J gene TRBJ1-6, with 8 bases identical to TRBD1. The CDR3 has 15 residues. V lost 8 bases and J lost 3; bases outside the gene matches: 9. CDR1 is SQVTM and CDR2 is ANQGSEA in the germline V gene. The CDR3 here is CSSPPGQDYNSPLHF. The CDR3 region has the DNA TGCAGCTCCCCCCCGGGACAGGACTATAATTCACCCCTCCACTTT.

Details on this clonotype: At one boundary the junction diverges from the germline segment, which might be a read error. The CDR3 sequence is CANNQGREAQYF. CDR3 bases: TGTGCCAACAACCAGGGACGAGAGGCCCAGTACTTC. This chain connects TRBV2 to TRBJ2-5; possibly TRBD1 or TRBD2 for D (5 bases each). CDR1 and CDR2 (germline): SNHLY, FYNNEI. The CDR3 consists of 12 residues.

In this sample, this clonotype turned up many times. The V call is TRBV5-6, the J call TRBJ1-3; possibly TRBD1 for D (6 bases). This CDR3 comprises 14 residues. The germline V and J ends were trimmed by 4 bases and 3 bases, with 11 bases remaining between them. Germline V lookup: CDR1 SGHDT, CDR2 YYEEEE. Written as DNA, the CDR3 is TGTGCCAGCAGCCGAGACAGGAGTGGAAACACCATATATTTT. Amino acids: CASSRDRSGNTIYF.

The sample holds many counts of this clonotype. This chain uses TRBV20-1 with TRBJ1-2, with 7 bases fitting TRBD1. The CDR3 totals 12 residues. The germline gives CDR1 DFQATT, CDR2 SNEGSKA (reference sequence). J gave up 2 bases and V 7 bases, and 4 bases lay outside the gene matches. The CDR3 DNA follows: TGCAGTGACACGGACAGGAACTATGGCTACACCTTC. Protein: CSDTDRNYGYTF.

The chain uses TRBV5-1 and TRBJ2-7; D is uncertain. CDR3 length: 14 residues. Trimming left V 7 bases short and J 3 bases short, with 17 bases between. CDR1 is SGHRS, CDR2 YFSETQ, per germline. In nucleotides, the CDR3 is TGCGCCAGCGGTATTGCTGGGGTCCACTACGAGCAGTACTTC. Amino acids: CASGIAGVHYEQYF.

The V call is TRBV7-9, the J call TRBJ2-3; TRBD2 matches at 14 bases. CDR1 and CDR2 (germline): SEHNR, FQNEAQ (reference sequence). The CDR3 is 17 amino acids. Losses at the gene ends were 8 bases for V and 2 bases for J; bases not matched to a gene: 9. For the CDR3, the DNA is TGTGCCAGCGCCTCGACTAGCGGGGGGGGCAACACAGATACGCAGTATTTT. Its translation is CASASTSGGGNTDTQYF.

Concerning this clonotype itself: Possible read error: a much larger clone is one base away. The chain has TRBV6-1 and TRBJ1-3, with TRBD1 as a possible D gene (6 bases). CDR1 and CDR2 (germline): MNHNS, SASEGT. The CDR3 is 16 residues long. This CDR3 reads CASSAWGGRSGDTIYF. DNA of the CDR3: TGTGCCAGCAGTGCATGGGGGGGCCGGTCTGGAGACACCATATATTTT.

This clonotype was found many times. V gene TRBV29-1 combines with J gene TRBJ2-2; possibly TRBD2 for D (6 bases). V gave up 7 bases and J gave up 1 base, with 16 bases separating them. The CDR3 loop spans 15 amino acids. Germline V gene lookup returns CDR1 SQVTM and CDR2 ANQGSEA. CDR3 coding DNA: TGCAGCGGACTTAAGGCGGGGCGGAACACCGGGGAGCTGTTTTTT. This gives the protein CSGLKAGRNTGELFF.

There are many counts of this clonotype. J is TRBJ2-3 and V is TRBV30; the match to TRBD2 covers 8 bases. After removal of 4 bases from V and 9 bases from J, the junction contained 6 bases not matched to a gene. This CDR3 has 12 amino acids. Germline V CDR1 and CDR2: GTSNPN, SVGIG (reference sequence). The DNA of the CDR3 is TGTGCCTGGACTAGCGGGCTGGGGACGCAGTATTTT. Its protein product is CAWTSGLGTQYF.

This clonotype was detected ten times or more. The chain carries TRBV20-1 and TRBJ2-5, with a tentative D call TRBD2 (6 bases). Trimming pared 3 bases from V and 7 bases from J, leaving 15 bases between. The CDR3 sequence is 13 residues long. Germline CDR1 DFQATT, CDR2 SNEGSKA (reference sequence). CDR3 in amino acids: CSASPGGVSTQYF. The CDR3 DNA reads TGCAGTGCTAGCCCTGGCGGGGTGTCGACCCAGTACTTC.

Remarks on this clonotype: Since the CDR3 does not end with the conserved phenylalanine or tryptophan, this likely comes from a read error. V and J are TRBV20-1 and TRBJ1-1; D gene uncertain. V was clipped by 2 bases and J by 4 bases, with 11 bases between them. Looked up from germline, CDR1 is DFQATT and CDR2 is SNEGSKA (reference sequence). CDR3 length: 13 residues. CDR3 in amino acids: CSARRDDSTEAFL. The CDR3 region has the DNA TGCAGTGCTAGACGGGATGATAGCACTGAAGCTTTCTTG.

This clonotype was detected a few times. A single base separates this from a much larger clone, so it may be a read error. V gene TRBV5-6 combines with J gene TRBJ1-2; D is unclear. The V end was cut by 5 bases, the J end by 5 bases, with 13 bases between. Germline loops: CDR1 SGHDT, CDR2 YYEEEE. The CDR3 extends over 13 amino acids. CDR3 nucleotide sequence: TGTGCCAGCAGACTAACGAACACTTATGGCTACACCTTC. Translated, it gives CASRLTNTYGYTF.

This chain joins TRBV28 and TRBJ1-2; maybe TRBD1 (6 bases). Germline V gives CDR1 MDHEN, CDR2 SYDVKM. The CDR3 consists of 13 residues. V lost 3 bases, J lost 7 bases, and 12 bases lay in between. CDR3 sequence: CASSFGGGSGYTF. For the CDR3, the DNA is TGTGCCAGCAGTTTTGGGGGGGGCTCTGGCTACACCTTC.

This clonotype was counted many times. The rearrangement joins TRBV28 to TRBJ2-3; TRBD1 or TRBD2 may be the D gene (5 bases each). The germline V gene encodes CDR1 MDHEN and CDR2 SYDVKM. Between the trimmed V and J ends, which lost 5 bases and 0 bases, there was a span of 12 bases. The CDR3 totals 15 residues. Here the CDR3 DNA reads TGTGCCAGCAGTCCCGGGGCTTATAGCACAGATACGCAGTATTTT. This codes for CASSPGAYSTDTQYF.

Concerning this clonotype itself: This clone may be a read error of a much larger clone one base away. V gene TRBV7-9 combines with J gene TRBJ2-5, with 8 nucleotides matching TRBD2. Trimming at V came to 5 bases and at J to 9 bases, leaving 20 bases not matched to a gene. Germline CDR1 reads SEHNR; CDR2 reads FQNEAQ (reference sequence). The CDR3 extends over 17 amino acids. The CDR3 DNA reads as TGTGCCAGCAGCCACCCTCGTGAGCGGGGGAGGGGCGGGCCCCAGTACTTC. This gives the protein CASSHPRERGRGGPQYF.

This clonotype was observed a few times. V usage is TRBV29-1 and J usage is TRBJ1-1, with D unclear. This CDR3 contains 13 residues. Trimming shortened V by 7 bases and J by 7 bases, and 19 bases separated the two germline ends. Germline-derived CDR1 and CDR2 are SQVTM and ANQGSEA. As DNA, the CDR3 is TGCAGCGGTTGGGCTTACAGTTCCATTGAAGCTTTCTTT. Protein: CSGWAYSSIEAFF. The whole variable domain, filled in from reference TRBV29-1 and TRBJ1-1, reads SAVISQKPSRDICQRGTSLTIQCQVDSQVTMMFWYRQQPGQSLTLIATANQGSEATYESGFVIDKFPISRPNLTFSTLTVSNMSPEDSSIYLCSGWAYSSIEAFFGQGTRLTVV.